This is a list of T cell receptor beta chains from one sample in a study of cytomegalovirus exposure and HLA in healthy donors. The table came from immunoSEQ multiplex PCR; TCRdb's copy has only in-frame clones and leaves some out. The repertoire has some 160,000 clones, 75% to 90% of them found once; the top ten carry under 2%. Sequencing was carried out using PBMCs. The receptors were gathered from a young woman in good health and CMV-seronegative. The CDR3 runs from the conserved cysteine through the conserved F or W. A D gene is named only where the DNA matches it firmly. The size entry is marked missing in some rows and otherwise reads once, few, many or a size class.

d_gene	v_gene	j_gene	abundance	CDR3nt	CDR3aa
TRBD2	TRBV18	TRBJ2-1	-	TGTGCCAGCTCGACGATTAGCGGGAGGGCCATCAATGAGCAGTTCTTC	CASSTISGRAINEQFF
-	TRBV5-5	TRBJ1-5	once	TGTGCCAGCAGCTTGGGCCCGGGAGGGGTCCGGGGCAATCAGCCCCAGCATTTT	CASSLGPGGVRGNQPQHF
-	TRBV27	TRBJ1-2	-	TGTGCCAGCAGTTTGTCCCGCCTACAGGGTATCTTAGACGGCTACACCTTC	CASSLSRLQGILDGYTF
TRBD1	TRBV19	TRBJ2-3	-	TGTGCCAGTAGGCAGGGGGCATCAACGCCAGATACGCAGTATTTT	CASRQGASTPDTQYF
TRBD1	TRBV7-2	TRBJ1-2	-	TGTGCCAGCAGCTTCCCAGACAGGGCCCCTGGCTACACCTTC	CASSFPDRAPGYTF
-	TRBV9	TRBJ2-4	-	TGTGCCAGCAGCGTTGACCTCCTTGAGGGCATTCAGTACTTC	CASSVDLLEGIQYF
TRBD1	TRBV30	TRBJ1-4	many	TGTGCCTGGAGTGGATACGCCACAGGGGCCGAAAAACTGTTTTTT	CAWSGYATGAEKLFF
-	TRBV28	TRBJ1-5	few	TGTGCCAGCAGCTCCCCTGCGGGCAGAGATCAGCCCCAGCATTTT	CASSSPAGRDQPQHF
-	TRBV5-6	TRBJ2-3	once	TGTGCCAGCAGCTTCCGGACTAACCCTAGCACAGATACGCAGTATTTT	CASSFRTNPSTDTQYF
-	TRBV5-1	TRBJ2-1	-	TGCGCCAGCAGCTTGGAAGGGCAGGGAAACAATGAGCAGTTCTTC	CASSLEGQGNNEQFF
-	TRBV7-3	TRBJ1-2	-	TGTGCCAGCACCCGATTGGCTTGGCAGGGGCACAACTATGGCTACACCTTC	CASTRLAWQGHNYGYTF
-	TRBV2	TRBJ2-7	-	TGTGCCAGCAGTGAAGACAGATCTGGCGAGCAGTACTTC	CASSEDRSGEQYF
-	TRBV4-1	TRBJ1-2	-	TGCGCCAGCAGCCAACAGTCCGGGTATGGCTACACCTTC	CASSQQSGYGYTF
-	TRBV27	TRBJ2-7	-	TGTGCCAGCAGTTTAGGGGGCCCGACCCCCTACGAGCAGTACTTC	CASSLGGPTPYEQYF
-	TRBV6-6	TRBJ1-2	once	TGTGCCAGCAGTTACATTGAGGGTTCAAGGGATGGCTACACCTTC	CASSYIEGSRDGYTF
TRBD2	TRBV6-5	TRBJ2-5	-	TGTGCCAGCAGTTCGCACCCTAGCGGGAACCAAGAGACCCAGTACTTC	CASSSHPSGNQETQYF
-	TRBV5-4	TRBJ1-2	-	TGTGCCAGCAGCTTGGAGCCAGGTTCTATTTATGGCTACACCTTC	CASSLEPGSIYGYTF
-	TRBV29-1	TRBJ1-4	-	TGCAGCGTTGGGAGTTCGAATGAAAAACTGTTTTTT	CSVGSSNEKLFF
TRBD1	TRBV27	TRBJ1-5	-	TGTGCCAGCAGTTTAACAGGGGGCAGCAATCAGCCCCAGCATTTT	CASSLTGGSNQPQHF
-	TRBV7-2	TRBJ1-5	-	TGTGCCAGCAGCAGTTCCGGGAACAAATATAGCAATCAGCCCCAGCATTTT	CASSSSGNKYSNQPQHF
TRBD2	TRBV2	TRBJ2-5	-	TGTGCCAGCAGTATGGAGCGGGGGGGCCTGGAGACCCAGTACTTC	CASSMERGGLETQYF
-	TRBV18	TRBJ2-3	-	TGTGCCAGCTCACCAGCGGTGCGCGCAGATACGCAGTATTTT	CASSPAVRADTQYF
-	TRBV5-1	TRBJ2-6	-	TGCGCCAGCAGGCGTAAAGACTCTGGGGCCAACGTCCTGACTTTC	CASRRKDSGANVLTF
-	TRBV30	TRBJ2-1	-	TGTGCCTGGAGCCCCGAGCGTGAGCAGTTCTTC	CAWSPEREQFF
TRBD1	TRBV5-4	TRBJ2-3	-	TGTGCCAGCAGCCCGGGACAGTTCCCAGATACGCAGTATTTT	CASSPGQFPDTQYF
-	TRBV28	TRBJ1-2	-	TGTGCCAGCAGTTTATCGGGCGGGCCTAAACGGGATGGCTACACCTTC	CASSLSGGPKRDGYTF
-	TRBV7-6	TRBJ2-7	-	TGTGCCAGCAGCCGCAAGGGGATCCCCTATGCCTACGAGCAGTACTTC	CASSRKGIPYAYEQYF
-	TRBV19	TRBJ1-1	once	TGTGCCAGTACCCTAGGGGTGAACACTGAAGCTTTCTTT	CASTLGVNTEAFF
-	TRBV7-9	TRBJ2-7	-	TGTGCCAGCCGACCACAGTGGCAGGTACCCTACGAGCAGTACTTC	CASRPQWQVPYEQYF
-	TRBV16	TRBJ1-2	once	TGTGCCAGCAGCCCTTCTGATGGAGCCTATGGCTACACCTTC	CASSPSDGAYGYTF
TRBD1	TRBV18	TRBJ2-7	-	TGTGCCAGCTCAGCTGGGACAGGCTACGAGCAGTACTTC	CASSAGTGYEQYF
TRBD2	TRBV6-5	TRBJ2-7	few	TGTGCCATAGGTGATGCGGGAGGGCCTTCCTACGAGCAGTACTTC	CAIGDAGGPSYEQYF
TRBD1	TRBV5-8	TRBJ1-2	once	TGTGCCAGCGGCCTACCGGGGAGCAGGGGGAACTATGGCTACCCCTTC	CASGLPGSRGNYGYPF
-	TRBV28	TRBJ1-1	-	TGTGCCAGCAGTTTACCCCGACTTAATGACAGAAGAAACACTGAAGCTTTCTTT	CASSLPRLNDRRNTEAFF
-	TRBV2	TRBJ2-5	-	TGTGCCAGCAGTGAAGTTAGTAGAGGGGAGACCCAGTACTTC	CASSEVSRGETQYF
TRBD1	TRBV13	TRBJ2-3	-	TGTGCCAGCAGCCCCAGGGGGGATACGCAGTATTTT	CASSPRGDTQYF
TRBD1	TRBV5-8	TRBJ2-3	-	TGTGCCAGCAGCTTACCGTGGGGACAGGGCACAGATACGCAGTATTTT	CASSLPWGQGTDTQYF
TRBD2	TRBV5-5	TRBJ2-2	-	TGTGCCAGCAGCCCTTCCTCTAGCGGGAGGGCCATCGGGGAGCTGTTTTTT	CASSPSSSGRAIGELFF